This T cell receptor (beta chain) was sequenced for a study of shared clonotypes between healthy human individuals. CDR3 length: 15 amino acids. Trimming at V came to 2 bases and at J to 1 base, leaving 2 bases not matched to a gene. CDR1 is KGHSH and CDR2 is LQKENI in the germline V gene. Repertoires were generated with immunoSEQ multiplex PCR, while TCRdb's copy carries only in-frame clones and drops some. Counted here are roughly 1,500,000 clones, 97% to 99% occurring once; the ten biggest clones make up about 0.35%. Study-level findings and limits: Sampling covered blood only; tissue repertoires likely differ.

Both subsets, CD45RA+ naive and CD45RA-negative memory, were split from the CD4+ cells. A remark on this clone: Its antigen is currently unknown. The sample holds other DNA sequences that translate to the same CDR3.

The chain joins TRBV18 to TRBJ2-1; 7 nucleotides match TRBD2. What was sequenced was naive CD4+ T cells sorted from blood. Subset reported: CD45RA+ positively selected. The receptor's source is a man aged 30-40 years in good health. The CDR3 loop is CASSPLGGSYNEQFF. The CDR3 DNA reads TGTGCCAGCTCACCATTGGGGGGGTCCTACAATGAGCAGTTCTTC. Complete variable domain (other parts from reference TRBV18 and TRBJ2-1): NAGVMQNPRHLVRRRGQEARLRCSPMKGHSHVYWYRQLPEEGLKFMVYLQKENIIDESGMPKERFSAEFPKEGPSILRIQQVVRGDSAAYFCASSPLGGSYNEQFFGPGTRLTVL.